Included here is one T cell receptor beta chain sequence, with context. The data derive from a study of blood T cell repertoires in COVID-19. In the study overall: Sources were T cells, B-cell-depleted T cells, or PBMCs; the material itself was cDNA or gDNA.

Per the original methods: Counts of nucleated cells, estimated from reference gene primer amplification, were obtained. The data were produced by immunoSEQ multiplex PCR, yet TCRdb's version contains in-frame clones alone and is incomplete. From that table come the V and J calls and clone size; the DNA was used to work out D and trimming. The data hold about 200,000 clones, with 70% to 85% observed a single time. Germline CDR1 is LGHDT and CDR2 is YNNKEL (reference sequence). V lost 4 bases to trimming and J lost 3 bases, with 10 bases between them. CDR3 length: 13 residues. Sequencing was done on a sample of peripheral blood. The TCR sequence derives from a human donor with acute or convalescent COVID-19. The donor label of this sample is uncertain. J is TRBJ2-7 and V is TRBV3-1 (or the pseudogene TRBV3-2), with D unclear. The CDR3 DNA sequence: TGTGCCAGCAGCCTACTCGGTAGCTACGAGCAGTACTTC. Protein sequence: CASSLLGSYEQYF.